Following are 30 T cell receptor beta chains from one sample sequenced in a study of cytomegalovirus exposure and HLA in healthy donors. A multiplex PCR was run with 60 Vbeta primers and 13 Jbeta primers. The repertoire was sequenced with immunoSEQ multiplex PCR; TCRdb's copy has only in-frame clones and lacks some. Found here are about 110,000 clones, 76% of them singletons; the top ten hold approximately 8%. Sequencing was performed on PBMCs. These receptors were taken from a man between 40 and 49 years old in good health and CMV-seropositive.

This clone appeared a single time. The genes are TRBV19 and TRBJ2-1; TRBD2 might be the D (6 bases). V lost 5 bases and J lost 0, with 14 bases in between. CDR1 is LNHDA and CDR2 is SQIVND in the germline V gene (reference sequence). The CDR3 contains 16 residues. The chain's CDR3 is CASSPRGSASYNEQFF. Here the CDR3 DNA reads TGTGCCAGTAGTCCCCGGGGGAGCGCCTCCTACAATGAGCAGTTCTTC.

The chain employs TRBV19 and TRBJ1-3; a weak D match, TRBD1 (6 bases). Trimming took off 7 bases at V and 9 bases at J, with 22 bases between the two ends. Germline V CDR1 and CDR2: LNHDA, SQIVND (reference sequence). This CDR3 contains 15 residues. The CDR3 is CASTPWGGLTSTIYF. The CDR3 bases are TGTGCCAGTACCCCATGGGGGGGCTTAACGAGCACCATATATTTT.

The rearrangement links TRBV7-9 to TRBJ2-7, with a weak D call TRBD1 (5 bases). The CDR3 spans 14 residues. Germline-derived CDR1 and CDR2 are SEHNR and FQNEAQ (reference sequence). Trimming pared 3 bases from V and 4 bases from J, leaving 13 bases between. The CDR3 sequence: CASSLQGIEYEQYF. The CDR3 nucleotides are TGTGCCAGCAGCTTGCAGGGCATCGAATACGAGCAGTACTTC.

The chain is built from TRBV7-9 and TRBJ2-1, with 10 bases that match TRBD1. This CDR3 contains 16 residues. Germline values: CDR1 SEHNR, CDR2 FQNEAQ (reference sequence). Trimming at V came to 8 bases and at J to 1 base, leaving 8 bases not matched to a gene. The CDR3 sequence: CASGPRDRGSYNEQFF. DNA for the CDR3: TGTGCCAGCGGTCCTCGGGACAGGGGATCCTACAATGAGCAGTTCTTC.

This clone was counted once. V and J are TRBV19 and TRBJ1-2; TRBD1 matches 7 bases. J gave up 5 bases and V 6 bases, and 6 bases lay outside the gene matches. CDR1 is LNHDA, CDR2 SQIVND, per germline (reference sequence). The CDR3 has 13 residues. The CDR3 coding sequence is TGTGCCAGTAGACAGGGGAAGGGATATGGCTACACCTTC. Protein product: CASRQGKGYGYTF.

This clone was recorded a few times. V is TRBV12-5 and J is TRBJ2-4; 13 bases map to TRBD2. Germline V gene lookup returns CDR1 LGHNT and CDR2 FRNRAP. This CDR3 has 18 amino acids. The junction had 7 bases not matched to a gene; V was cut back by 2 bases and J by 3 bases. In nucleotides, the CDR3 is TGTGCTAGTGGTTTGATACTAGCGGGGGGGGGAAGCAAAAACATTCAGTACTTC. Protein sequence: CASGLILAGGGSKNIQYF. The full variable domain, rest sourced from reference TRBV12-5 and TRBJ2-4, is DARVTQTPRHKVTEMGQEVTMRCQPILGHNTVFWYRQTMMQGLELLAYFRNRAPLDDSGMPKDRFSAEMPDATLATLKIQPSEPRDSAVYFCASGLILAGGGSKNIQYFGAGTRLSVL.

This clone showed up just once. J is TRBJ1-2 and V is TRBV5-1; 7 bases align to TRBD1. Trimming at V came to 3 bases and at J to 4 bases, leaving 6 bases not matched to a gene. Germline V gene lookup returns CDR1 SGHRS and CDR2 YFSETQ. There are 14 residues in the CDR3. Here the CDR3 reads CASSSNRGSYGYTF. The CDR3 region has the DNA TGCGCCAGCAGCTCAAACAGGGGATCCTATGGCTACACCTTC.

The chain combines TRBV5-4 with TRBJ2-5; a weak D match, TRBD1 (5 bases). The end of the DNA aligns better with TRBJ2-7, so the J call may be wrong. The CDR3 runs 14 residues. In germline, CDR1 is SGHNT, CDR2 YYREEE (reference sequence). In DNA form, the CDR3 reads TGTGCCAGCAGCGCCGCGGACACCACCTACGAGCAGTACTTC. Translating it yields CASSAADTTYEQYF.

The chain recombines TRBV7-2 with TRBJ2-3; no firm D call. The germline V gene encodes CDR1 SGHTA and CDR2 FQGNSA. The germline V and J ends were trimmed by 8 bases and 4 bases, with 16 bases remaining between them. The CDR3 totals 14 residues. The CDR3 loop is CASRSHYKSDTQYF. The CDR3 coding sequence is TGTGCCAGCCGATCACACTATAAATCAGATACGCAGTATTTT.

The chain uses TRBV2 and TRBJ1-6; D is undetermined. In germline, CDR1 is SNHLY, CDR2 FYNNEI. The CDR3 has 12 residues. The V end lost 6 bases, the J end lost 5 bases, and 5 bases lay between the germline ends. The CDR3 DNA sequence: TGTGCCAGCAGGGCGGATAATTCACCCCTCCACTTT. This encodes CASRADNSPLHF.

CDR3 sequence: CASSPPIGVEQYF. The CDR3 nucleotides read TGTGCCAGCTCACCACCGATCGGGGTCGAGCAGTACTTC. J is TRBJ2-7 and V is TRBV18, with a weak D call TRBD2 (5 bases). There are 13 residues in the CDR3. Germline loops: CDR1 KGHSH, CDR2 LQKENI. V gave up 0 bases and J gave up 6 bases, with 9 bases separating them.

In this sample, this clone turned up once. V gene TRBV5-6 combines with J gene TRBJ1-5; TRBD1 aligns across 10 bases. The CDR3 extends over 15 amino acids. Trimming took 4 bases from V and 1 from J; bases not matched to a gene: 2. Germline loops: CDR1 SGHDT, CDR2 YYEEEE. CDR3 sequence (DNA): TGTGCCAGCAGCCGGGACAGGGGAAGCAATCAGCCCCAGCATTTT. The encoded protein is CASSRDRGSNQPQHF.

The V and J genes are TRBV7-2 and TRBJ2-7; unclear D gene. Looked up from germline, CDR1 is SGHTA and CDR2 is FQGNSA. This CDR3 spans 15 amino acids. Trimming stripped 2 bases from V and 6 bases from J, with 17 bases between. In DNA form, the CDR3 reads TGTGCCAGCAGCTTACAGGTAAATTCTCCTGGCGAGCAGTACTTC. Amino acids: CASSLQVNSPGEQYF. Drawing the rest from reference TRBV7-2 and TRBJ2-7, the complete variable domain is GAGVSQSPSNKVTEKGKDVELRCDPISGHTALYWYRQSLGQGLEFLIYFQGNSAPDKSGLPSDRFSAERTGGSVSTLTIQRTQQEDSAVYLCASSLQVNSPGEQYFGPGTRLTVT.

This chain links TRBV27 with TRBJ2-1, with a tentative D call TRBD1 (6 bases). V was pared by 6 bases and J by 4 bases, with 16 bases between. CDR3 length: 15 residues. Germline CDR1 reads MNHEY; CDR2 reads SMNVEV (reference sequence). CDR3 DNA sequence: TGTGCCAGCAGGCCTGGACAGAGACTTTACAATGAGCAGTTCTTC. It translates to CASRPGQRLYNEQFF.

The genes are TRBV5-6 and TRBJ1-1; D is possibly TRBD1 (6 bases). This CDR3 comprises 13 residues. CDR1 SGHDT and CDR2 YYEEEE come from the germline V gene. V lost 0 bases and J lost 5, with 8 bases in between. CDR3 sequence reads: CASSLEGGTEAFF. CDR3 coding DNA: TGTGCCAGCAGCTTGGAGGGGGGGACTGAAGCTTTCTTT.

Comments on this clone: The junction departs from the called germline gene at one end, perhaps through a read error. The rearrangement links TRBV7-7 to TRBJ2-3, with TRBD1 matching over 8 bases. Germline V lookup: CDR1 SSHAT, CDR2 FNYEAQ (reference sequence). This CDR3 contains 15 residues. CDR3 sequence: CASRPTGVGTDTQYF. The CDR3 nucleotides read TGTGCTAGCAGACCGACAGGGGTTGGCACAGATACGCAGTATTTT.

This clone was seen a single time. This rearrangement joins TRBV5-1 to TRBJ2-1; 9 bases match TRBD1. V dropped 4 bases and J dropped 10; count of bases not matched to a gene: 9. Looked up from germline, CDR1 is SGHRS and CDR2 is YFSETQ. The CDR3 sequence is 14 residues long. The CDR3: CASSLRDRVLEQFF. Here the CDR3 DNA reads TGCGCCAGCAGCCTCCGGGACAGGGTTCTCGAGCAGTTCTTC.

J is TRBJ2-3 and V is TRBV7-3; 10 bases line up with TRBD1. Germline-derived CDR1 and CDR2 are SGHTA and FQGTGA. J lost 2 bases, V lost 6 bases, and 5 bases had no gene match. The CDR3 is 15 residues long. CDR3 DNA sequence: TGTGCCAGCAGTCGTGGGACAGGGGTCACAGATACGCAGTATTTT. Residues: CASSRGTGVTDTQYF.

The V and J genes are TRBV9 and TRBJ2-2; possible D gene TRBD1, 6 bases. V was pared by 4 bases and J by 4 bases, with 14 bases between. This CDR3 region has 15 residues. Germline V CDR1 and CDR2: SGDLS, YYNGEE. For the CDR3, the DNA is TGTGCCAGCAGCACCCAACAGGGTTCCACCGGGGAGCTGTTTTTT. It translates to CASSTQQGSTGELFF.

The V gene is TRBV7-9, the J gene TRBJ1-5; 8 nucleotides line up with TRBD1. V was clipped by 1 base and J by 16 bases; unmatched bases: 6. Germline V CDR1 and CDR2: SEHNR, FQNEAQ (reference sequence). The CDR3 has 12 amino acids. The CDR3 sequence is CASSLGQGSLHF. In DNA form, the CDR3 reads TGTGCCAGCAGCTTAGGACAGGGGTCATTACATTTT.

V and J are TRBV7-9 and TRBJ2-5; D perhaps matches TRBD2 (7 bases). Germline V gene sequence: CDR1 SEHNR, CDR2 FQNEAQ (reference sequence). V was clipped by 0 bases and J by 5 bases, with 10 bases between them. The CDR3 runs 14 residues. The CDR3: CASSLAGGLETQYF. CDR3 DNA sequence: TGTGCCAGCAGCTTAGCGGGGGGGCTGGAGACCCAGTACTTC.

The chain has TRBV29-1 and TRBJ1-2; 9 bases map to TRBD1. Germline V gene lookup returns CDR1 SQVTM and CDR2 ANQGSEA. The ends lost 4 bases at V and 1 base at J; junction bases unmatched: 10. The CDR3 covers 16 residues. CDR3 DNA sequence: TGCAGCGTTGCGTACGGGACAGGGAAAGTTAACTATGGCTACACCTTC. This translates into CSVAYGTGKVNYGYTF.

J is TRBJ2-5 and V is TRBV7-3, with 9 bases matching TRBD1. Germline V gives CDR1 SGHTA, CDR2 FQGTGA. This CDR3 region has 13 residues. J gave up 3 bases and V 6 bases, and 2 bases lay outside the gene matches. The CDR3 nucleotides are TGTGCCAGCAGGGGACAGGGAGAAGAGACCCAGTACTTC. This sequence encodes CASRGQGEETQYF.

This chain joins TRBV10-1 and TRBJ1-6, with TRBD1 matching 10 bases. Germline loops: CDR1 WNHNN, CDR2 SYGVQD (reference sequence). The CDR3 length is 15 residues. The J segment lost 9 bases and the V segment lost 1 base, leaving 3 bases of the junction unmatched. The CDR3 sequence: CASSELGQGSSPLHF. The CDR3 DNA is TGCGCCAGCAGTGAGTTGGGACAGGGGAGTTCACCCCTCCACTTT.

The chain is built from TRBV30 and TRBJ2-3; D is ambiguous. V lost 0 bases to trimming and J lost 0 bases, with 13 bases between them. Germline CDR1 and CDR2: GTSNPN and SVGIG (reference sequence). This CDR3 is 16 amino acids long. CDR3 loop: CAWSVPWRSSTDTQYF. CDR3 in DNA: TGTGCCTGGAGTGTACCTTGGAGATCTAGCACAGATACGCAGTATTTT.

The gene calls are TRBV5-1 and TRBJ2-1; 15 bases agree with TRBD2. The CDR3 has 18 residues. V dropped 4 bases and J dropped 1; count of bases not matched to a gene: 6. Germline CDR1 SGHRS, CDR2 YFSETQ. The DNA of the CDR3 is TGCGCCAGCAGCCCGGGACTAGCGGGAGGCCCTTCCTACAATGAGCAGTTCTTC. It is translated as CASSPGLAGGPSYNEQFF.

The sample holds one count of this clone. This chain links TRBV5-4 with TRBJ1-6, with a weak D call TRBD1 (5 bases). V was cut by 3 bases and J by 8 bases, with 15 bases left in between. The CDR3 has 15 amino acids. CDR1 and CDR2 from the germline V gene are SGHNT and YYREEE (reference sequence). The chain's CDR3 is CASSYSPGWDSPLHF. CDR3 coding DNA: TGTGCCAGCAGCTACAGTCCAGGGTGGGATTCACCCCTCCACTTT.

The chain is built from TRBV15 and TRBJ1-1; unclear D gene. The germline gives CDR1 LNHNV, CDR2 YYDKDF (reference sequence). The CDR3 is made up of 17 amino acids. Trimming took off 1 base at V and 1 base at J, with 16 bases between the two ends. CDR3 region: CATSRVTGWQRNTEAFF. CDR3 DNA: TGTGCCACCAGCAGAGTAACGGGTTGGCAGCGGAACACTGAAGCTTTCTTT.

J is TRBJ1-1 and V is TRBV5-6; TRBD1 agrees at 10 bases. The junction had 0 bases not matched to a gene; V was cut back by 3 bases and J by 4 bases. CDR3 length: 13 residues. Germline V gene lookup returns CDR1 SGHDT and CDR2 YYEEEE. The CDR3 protein is CASSWDRGTEAFF. The CDR3 nucleotides are TGTGCCAGCAGCTGGGACAGGGGCACTGAAGCTTTCTTT.

The sample holds one count of this clone. This rearrangement joins TRBV6-1 to TRBJ2-1, with 7 bases that match TRBD1. V lost 10 bases and J lost 7; bases outside the gene matches: 10. This CDR3 comprises 13 residues. The germline V gene has CDR1 MNHNS and CDR2 SASEGT. CDR3 DNA sequence: TGTGCCACCAGACAGGGACCCTTAAATGAGCAGTTCTTC. Its translation: CATRQGPLNEQFF.